These T cell receptor beta chains were read from a single sample in a study of cytomegalovirus exposure and HLA in healthy donors. The table came from immunoSEQ multiplex PCR; TCRdb's copy has only in-frame clones and leaves some out. Of about 98,000 clones listed, roughly 76% are singletons. Sequencing was carried out using PBMCs. Receptors were obtained from a female donor in good health and CMV-seronegative. The CDR3 runs from the conserved cysteine through the conserved F or W. A D gene is named only where the DNA matches it firmly. Size tells how often a clone was seen (once, few, many) or the class of an expanded clone, and some rows leave it out.

V,size,D,J,CDR3,DNA
TRBV28,.,TRBD1,TRBJ1-5,CASSLKSTGRYQPQHF,TGTGCCAGCAGTTTAAAATCGACAGGGAGGTATCAGCCCCAGCATTTT
TRBV9,.,TRBD2,TRBJ2-1,CASSFRDVGRGDNEQFF,TGTGCCAGCAGCTTCCGGGACGTGGGACGGGGGGACAATGAGCAGTTCTTC
TRBV4-1,.,.,TRBJ2-7,CASSQERRTGAISYEQYF,TGCGCCAGCAGCCAAGAAAGGCGAACGGGAGCTATCTCCTACGAGCAGTACTTC
TRBV5-1,.,TRBD2,TRBJ2-5,CASSSGTSGSGETQYF,TGCGCCAGCAGCTCCGGGACTAGCGGGAGTGGCGAGACCCAGTACTTC
TRBV15,.,TRBD2,TRBJ2-1,CATSRDIAGGPYNEQFF,TGTGCCACCAGCAGAGATATAGCGGGAGGGCCATACAATGAGCAGTTCTTC
TRBV7-6,.,.,TRBJ2-5,CASSSRPRTAETQYF,TGTGCCAGCAGCTCTCGGCCAAGGACAGCGGAGACCCAGTACTTC
TRBV7-2,.,TRBD2,TRBJ2-7,CASSLYSGGAGEQYF,TGTGCCAGCAGCTTGTATAGCGGGGGGGCGGGCGAGCAGTACTTC
TRBV27,.,.,TRBJ2-2,CASRGASVKVTGELFF,TGTGCCAGCAGGGGGGCGAGTGTAAAAGTCACCGGGGAGCTGTTTTTT
TRBV28,.,.,TRBJ1-6,CASSLGGADNSPLHF,TGTGCCAGCAGTTTAGGGGGGGCGGATAATTCACCCCTCCACTTT
TRBV9,.,.,TRBJ2-2,CASSDGTKNTGELFF,TGTGCCAGCAGCGACGGGACAAAGAACACCGGGGAGCTGTTTTTT
TRBV6-6,.,TRBD2,TRBJ2-7,CASSYSTPSGSYEQYF,TGTGCCAGCAGTTACTCGACCCCTAGCGGCTCCTACGAGCAGTACTTC
TRBV9,few,TRBD1,TRBJ2-1,CASSDSPDRVFNEQFF,TGTGCCAGCAGCGACTCCCCGGACAGGGTCTTCAATGAGCAGTTCTTC
TRBV28,.,.,TRBJ1-1,CASNKSWGVYMNTEAFF,TGTGCCAGCAACAAATCATGGGGGGTTTACATGAACACTGAAGCTTTCTTT
TRBV7-9,.,.,TRBJ1-1,CASSLGPNRMNTEAFF,TGTGCCAGCAGCTTAGGGCCCAACAGGATGAACACTGAAGCTTTCTTT
TRBV6-5,.,.,TRBJ1-1,CASTKGTALSEAFF,TGTGCCAGCACCAAAGGTACAGCCTTATCTGAAGCTTTCTTT